The rows below give T cell receptor beta chains drawn from one sample of a study of cytomegalovirus exposure and HLA in healthy donors. The data were produced by immunoSEQ multiplex PCR, yet TCRdb's version contains in-frame clones alone and is incomplete. The table for this sample gives 200,000 or so clones. Sequences were obtained from PBMCs. The receptors were sampled from a girl aged 2 to 9 in good health and CMV-seropositive. Each CDR3 is given without its conserved first and last residue.

v_gene: TRBV9
len: 11
j_gene: TRBJ1-1
CDR3aa: ASSVQGRTEAF

v_gene: TRBV2
len: 13
j_gene: TRBJ2-1
CDR3aa: ASSVLATGGNEQF

v_gene: TRBV4-1
len: 14
j_gene: TRBJ1-4
CDR3aa: ASSQGGGATNEKLF

v_gene: TRBV12-5
len: 11
j_gene: TRBJ1-2
CDR3aa: ASGFQGPADYT

v_gene: TRBV28
len: 12
j_gene: TRBJ2-7
CDR3aa: ASSPDSHIGSRY

v_gene: TRBV5-1
len: 13
j_gene: TRBJ2-4
CDR3aa: ASRSQGATKNIQY

v_gene: TRBV30
len: 13
j_gene: TRBJ2-3
CDR3aa: AWSGGGGGTDTQY

v_gene: TRBV6-5
len: 11
j_gene: TRBJ2-3
CDR3aa: ASSSGSGDTQY

v_gene: TRBV5-1
len: 12
j_gene: TRBJ2-7
CDR3aa: ASSSAGQLYEQY

v_gene: TRBV27
len: 13
j_gene: TRBJ2-7
CDR3aa: ASSKLAGGPHEQY

v_gene: TRBV27
len: 11
j_gene: TRBJ1-1
CDR3aa: ASSPTANTEAF

v_gene: TRBV14
len: 12
j_gene: TRBJ2-7
CDR3aa: ASSQGALETEQY

v_gene: TRBV11-2
len: 12
j_gene: TRBJ2-7
CDR3aa: ASSLQGVPYEQY

v_gene: TRBV4-1
len: 13
j_gene: TRBJ2-4
CDR3aa: ASSQETGAGYIQY

v_gene: TRBV5-1
len: 12
j_gene: TRBJ2-7
CDR3aa: ASTRAGGPGEQY

v_gene: TRBV28
len: 10
j_gene: TRBJ1-2
CDR3aa: ASKLRLYGYT

v_gene: TRBV5-1
len: 14
j_gene: TRBJ2-1
CDR3aa: ASSVSGLSSYNEQF

v_gene: TRBV15
len: 16
j_gene: TRBJ2-3
CDR3aa: ATSELPGQRGHTDTQY

v_gene: TRBV18
len: 16
j_gene: TRBJ2-2
CDR3aa: ASSLYNPGLTNTGELF

v_gene: TRBV27
len: 11
j_gene: TRBJ1-1
CDR3aa: ASSLRSNTEAF

v_gene: TRBV28
len: 12
j_gene: TRBJ1-4
CDR3aa: ASSLGPVNEKLF

v_gene: TRBV6-5
len: 12
j_gene: TRBJ2-1
CDR3aa: ASSSLGRYNEQF

v_gene: TRBV30
len: 13
j_gene: TRBJ2-3
CDR3aa: AWSPPGLPTDTQY

v_gene: TRBV6-5
len: 14
j_gene: TRBJ1-2
CDR3aa: ASSYSRTGLMAGYT

v_gene: TRBV28
len: 11
j_gene: TRBJ2-5
CDR3aa: ASTLPGGETQY

v_gene: TRBV13
len: 14
j_gene: TRBJ2-2
CDR3aa: ASSLSASGNSGELF

v_gene: TRBV28
len: 11
j_gene: TRBJ1-3
CDR3aa: ASGQGAEDTIY

v_gene: TRBV7-9
len: 13
j_gene: TRBJ2-3
CDR3aa: ASSPTVGVGDTQY

v_gene: TRBV28
len: 12
j_gene: TRBJ2-7
CDR3aa: ASSFSGGRYEQY

v_gene: TRBV7-3
len: 14
j_gene: TRBJ2-2
CDR3aa: ASSRAGGPGTGELF

v_gene: TRBV2
len: 13
j_gene: TRBJ2-2
CDR3aa: ASSESQGRTGELF

v_gene: TRBV28
len: 11
j_gene: TRBJ1-1
CDR3aa: ASRTGVVGEAF

v_gene: TRBV5-1
len: 15
j_gene: TRBJ2-1
CDR3aa: ASSLDVSGTSYNEQF

v_gene: TRBV6-1
len: 14
j_gene: TRBJ1-3
CDR3aa: ASSEVPGGTGNTIY

v_gene: TRBV13
len: 13
j_gene: TRBJ2-1
CDR3aa: ASSFPGQGTNEQF

v_gene: TRBV4-1
len: 14
j_gene: TRBJ1-5
CDR3aa: ASSQIPGTGYQPQH

v_gene: TRBV7-2
len: 13
j_gene: TRBJ2-7
CDR3aa: ASSFASGSSYEQY

v_gene: TRBV7-9
len: 16
j_gene: TRBJ2-1
CDR3aa: ASSLVGRGRAPYNEQF